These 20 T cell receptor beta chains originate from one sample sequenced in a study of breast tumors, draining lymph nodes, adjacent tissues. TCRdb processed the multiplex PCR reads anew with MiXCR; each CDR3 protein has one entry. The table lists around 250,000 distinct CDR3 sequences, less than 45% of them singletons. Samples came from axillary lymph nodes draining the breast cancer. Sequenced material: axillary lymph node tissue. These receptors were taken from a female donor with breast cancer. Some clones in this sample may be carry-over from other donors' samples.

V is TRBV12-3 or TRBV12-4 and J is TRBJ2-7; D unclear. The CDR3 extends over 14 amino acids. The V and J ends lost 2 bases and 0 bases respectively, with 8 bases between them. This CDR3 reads CASSLTQRSYEQYF. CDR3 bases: TGTGCCAGCAGTTTAACACAGCGCTCCTACGAGCAGTACTTC.

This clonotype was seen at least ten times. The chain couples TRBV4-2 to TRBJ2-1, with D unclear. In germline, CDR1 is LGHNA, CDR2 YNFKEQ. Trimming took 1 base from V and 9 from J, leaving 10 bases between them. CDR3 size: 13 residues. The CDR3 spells CASSQAMGSEQFF. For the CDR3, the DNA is TGTGCCAGCAGCCAAGCTATGGGAAGTGAGCAGTTCTTC.

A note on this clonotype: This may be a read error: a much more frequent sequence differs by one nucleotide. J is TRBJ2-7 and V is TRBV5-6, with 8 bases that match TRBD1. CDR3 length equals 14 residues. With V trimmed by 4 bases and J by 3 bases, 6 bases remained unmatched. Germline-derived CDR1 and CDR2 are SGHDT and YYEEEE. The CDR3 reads CASSPGQAIYEQYF. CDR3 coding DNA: TGTGCCAGCAGCCCGGGACAGGCGATCTACGAGCAGTACTTC.

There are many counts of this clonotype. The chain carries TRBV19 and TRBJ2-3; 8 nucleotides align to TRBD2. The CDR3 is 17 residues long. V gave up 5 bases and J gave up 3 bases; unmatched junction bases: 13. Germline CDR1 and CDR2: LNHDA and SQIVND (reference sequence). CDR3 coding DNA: TGTGCCAGTAGTGGGAGCGGGAGCAGTTGGAGGACAGATACGCAGTATTTT. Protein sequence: CASSGSGSSWRTDTQYF.

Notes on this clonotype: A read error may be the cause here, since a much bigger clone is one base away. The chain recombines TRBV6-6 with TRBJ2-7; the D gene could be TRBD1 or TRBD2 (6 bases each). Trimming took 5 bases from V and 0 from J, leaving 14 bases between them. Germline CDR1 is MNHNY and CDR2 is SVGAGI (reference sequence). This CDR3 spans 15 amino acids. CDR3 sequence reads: CASSHGGKSSYEQYF. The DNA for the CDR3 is TGTGCCAGCAGTCACGGGGGCAAGAGCTCCTACGAGCAGTACTTC.

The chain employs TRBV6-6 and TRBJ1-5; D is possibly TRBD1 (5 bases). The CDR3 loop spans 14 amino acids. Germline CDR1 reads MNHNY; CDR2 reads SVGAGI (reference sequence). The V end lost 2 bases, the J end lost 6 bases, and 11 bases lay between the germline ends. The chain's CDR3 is CASSYIEGTQPQHF. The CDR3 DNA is TGTGCCAGCAGTTACATCGAAGGGACTCAGCCCCAGCATTTT.

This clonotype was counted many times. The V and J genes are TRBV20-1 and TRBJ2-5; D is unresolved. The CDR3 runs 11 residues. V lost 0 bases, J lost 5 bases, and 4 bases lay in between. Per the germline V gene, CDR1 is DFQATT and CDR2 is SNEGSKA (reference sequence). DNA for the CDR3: TGCAGTGCTAGAGATTTCGAGACCCAGTACTTC. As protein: CSARDFETQYF.

The CDR3 sequence is CASSQSGQFLRYSGNTIYF. Written as DNA, the CDR3 is TGTGCCAGCAGCCAATCGGGACAGTTCCTACGGTACTCTGGAAACACCATATATTTT. The rearrangement joins TRBV3-2 to TRBJ1-3; no check of the table's D call, TRBD1, against the DNA was made. TRBV3-2 is given as a pseudogene. The CDR3 covers 19 residues.

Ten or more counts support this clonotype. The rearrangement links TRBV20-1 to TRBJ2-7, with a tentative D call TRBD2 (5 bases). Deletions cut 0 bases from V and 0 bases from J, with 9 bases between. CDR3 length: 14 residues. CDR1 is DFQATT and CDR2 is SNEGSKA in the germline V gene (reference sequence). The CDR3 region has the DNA TGCAGTGCTAGAGACCGGAGGAGCTCCTACGAGCAGTACTTC. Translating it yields CSARDRRSSYEQYF.

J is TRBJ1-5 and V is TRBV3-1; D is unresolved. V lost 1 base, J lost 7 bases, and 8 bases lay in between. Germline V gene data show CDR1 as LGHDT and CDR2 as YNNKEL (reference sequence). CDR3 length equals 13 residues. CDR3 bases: TGTGCCAGCAGCCAAGGCCCCCAGCAGCCCCAGCATTTT. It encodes CASSQGPQQPQHF.

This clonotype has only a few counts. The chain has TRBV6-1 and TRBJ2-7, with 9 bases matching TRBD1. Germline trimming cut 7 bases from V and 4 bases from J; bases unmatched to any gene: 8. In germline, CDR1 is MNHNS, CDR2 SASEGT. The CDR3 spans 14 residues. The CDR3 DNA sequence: TGTGCCAGCAAAGGAGGACAGGGGACGTACGAGCAGTACTTC. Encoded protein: CASKGGQGTYEQYF.

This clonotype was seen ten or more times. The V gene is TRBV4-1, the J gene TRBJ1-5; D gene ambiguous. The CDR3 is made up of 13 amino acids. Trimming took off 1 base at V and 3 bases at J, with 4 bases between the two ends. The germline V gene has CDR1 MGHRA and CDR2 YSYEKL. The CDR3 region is CASSQGNNQPQHF. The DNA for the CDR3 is TGCGCCAGCAGCCAAGGAAACAATCAGCCCCAGCATTTT.

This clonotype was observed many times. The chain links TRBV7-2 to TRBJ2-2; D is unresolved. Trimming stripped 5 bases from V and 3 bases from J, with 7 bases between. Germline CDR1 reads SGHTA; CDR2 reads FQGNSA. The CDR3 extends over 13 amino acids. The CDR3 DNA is TGTGCCAGCAGCAAAGGGCACACCGGGGAGCTGTTTTTT. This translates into CASSKGHTGELFF.

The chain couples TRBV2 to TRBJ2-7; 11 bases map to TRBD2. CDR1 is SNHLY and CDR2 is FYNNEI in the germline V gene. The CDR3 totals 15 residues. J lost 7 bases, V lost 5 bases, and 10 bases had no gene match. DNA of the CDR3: TGTGCCAGCAGTCTCATAGCGGGAGGGTCTGGGGAGCAGTACTTC. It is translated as CASSLIAGGSGEQYF.

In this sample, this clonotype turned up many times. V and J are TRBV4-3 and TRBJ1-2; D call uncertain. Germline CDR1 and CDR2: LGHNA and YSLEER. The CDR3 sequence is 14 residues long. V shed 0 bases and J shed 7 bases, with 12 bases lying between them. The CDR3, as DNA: TGCGCCAGCAGCCAAGATCCTGGGGTAGGTGGCTACACCTTC. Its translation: CASSQDPGVGGYTF.

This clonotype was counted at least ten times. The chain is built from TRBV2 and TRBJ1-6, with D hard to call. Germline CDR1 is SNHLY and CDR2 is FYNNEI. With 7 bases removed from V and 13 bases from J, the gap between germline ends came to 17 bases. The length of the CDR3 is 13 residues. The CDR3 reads CASMGREATPLHF. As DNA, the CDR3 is TGTGCCAGCATGGGCCGCGAGGCAACGCCCCTCCACTTT. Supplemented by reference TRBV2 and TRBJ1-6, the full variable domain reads EPEVTQTPSHQVTQMGQEVILRCVPISNHLYFYWYRQILGQKVEFLVSFYNNEISEKSEIFDDQFSVERPDGSNFTLKIRSTKLEDSAMYFCASMGREATPLHFGNGTRLTVT.

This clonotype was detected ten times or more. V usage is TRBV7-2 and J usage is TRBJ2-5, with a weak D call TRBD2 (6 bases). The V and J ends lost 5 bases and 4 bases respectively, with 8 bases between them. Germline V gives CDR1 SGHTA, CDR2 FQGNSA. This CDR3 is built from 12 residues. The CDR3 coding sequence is TGTGCCAGCAGCCAGGGAGGAGAGACCCAGTACTTC. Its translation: CASSQGGETQYF.

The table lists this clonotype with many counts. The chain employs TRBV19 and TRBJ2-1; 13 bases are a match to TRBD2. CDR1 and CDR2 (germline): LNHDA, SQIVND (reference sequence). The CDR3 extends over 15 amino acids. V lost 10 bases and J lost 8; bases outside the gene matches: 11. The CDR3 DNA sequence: TGTGCCACCAAACTAGCGGGAGGGCCTAATGATGAGCAGTTCTTC. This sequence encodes CATKLAGGPNDEQFF.

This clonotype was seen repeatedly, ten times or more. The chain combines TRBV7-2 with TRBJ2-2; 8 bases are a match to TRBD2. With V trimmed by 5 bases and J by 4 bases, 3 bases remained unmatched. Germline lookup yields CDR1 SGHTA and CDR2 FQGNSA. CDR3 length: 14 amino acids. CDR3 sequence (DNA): TGTGCCAGCAGCGGCGGGGGGACCACCGGGGAGCTGTTTTTT. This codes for CASSGGGTTGELFF.

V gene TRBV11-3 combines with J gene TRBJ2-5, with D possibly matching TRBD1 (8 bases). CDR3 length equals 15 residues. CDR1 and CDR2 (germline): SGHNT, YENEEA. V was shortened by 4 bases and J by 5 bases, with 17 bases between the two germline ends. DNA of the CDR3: TGTGCCAGCAGCTCAACAGGGGGGGCTTCTGAGACCCAGTACTTC. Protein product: CASSSTGGASETQYF.